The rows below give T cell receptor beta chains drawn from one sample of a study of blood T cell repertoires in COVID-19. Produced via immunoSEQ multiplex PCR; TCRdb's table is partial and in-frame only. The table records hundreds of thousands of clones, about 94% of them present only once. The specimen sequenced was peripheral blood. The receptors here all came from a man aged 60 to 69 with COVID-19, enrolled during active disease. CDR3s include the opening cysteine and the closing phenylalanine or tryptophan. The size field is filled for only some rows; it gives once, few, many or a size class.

cdr3_aa: CASSLTLMSGVHNEQFF
j_call: TRBJ2-1
v_call: TRBV11-2
clone_size: -

cdr3_aa: CASSYSLGQGTEAFF
j_call: TRBJ1-1
v_call: TRBV6-6
clone_size: -

cdr3_aa: CASSIGPRQGNQPQHF
j_call: TRBJ1-5
v_call: TRBV19
clone_size: -

cdr3_aa: CASSIPTARNQPQHF
j_call: TRBJ1-5
v_call: TRBV19
clone_size: -

cdr3_aa: CASSRQGSGTGELFF
j_call: TRBJ2-2
v_call: TRBV27
clone_size: -

cdr3_aa: CASSFSGNEQFF
j_call: TRBJ2-1
v_call: TRBV7-2
clone_size: -

cdr3_aa: CASSAAGTGGDEAFF
j_call: TRBJ1-1
v_call: TRBV5-1
clone_size: -

cdr3_aa: CASSLRRADTQYF
j_call: TRBJ2-3
v_call: TRBV6-5
clone_size: -

cdr3_aa: CASNLSYRDSPLHF
j_call: TRBJ1-6
v_call: TRBV7-9
clone_size: -

cdr3_aa: CASSLRGRVDGYTF
j_call: TRBJ1-2
v_call: TRBV3-1/TRBV3-2
clone_size: -

cdr3_aa: CASSLPDYGYTF
j_call: TRBJ1-2
v_call: TRBV5-6
clone_size: -

cdr3_aa: CASSLRGNTQYF
j_call: TRBJ2-3
v_call: TRBV12-3/TRBV12-4
clone_size: -

cdr3_aa: CSVGDRGHGYTF
j_call: TRBJ1-2
v_call: TRBV29-1
clone_size: -

cdr3_aa: CASSLVSSGGRASYEQYF
j_call: TRBJ2-7
v_call: TRBV7-2
clone_size: -

cdr3_aa: CASSLRLAGDSYEQYF
j_call: TRBJ2-7
v_call: TRBV7-8
clone_size: -

cdr3_aa: CASSPSVTSGGDTQYF
j_call: TRBJ2-3
v_call: TRBV7-2
clone_size: -

cdr3_aa: CASSDRSYGYTF
j_call: TRBJ1-2
v_call: TRBV19
clone_size: once

cdr3_aa: CASSFSRTGYGYTF
j_call: TRBJ1-2
v_call: TRBV7-9
clone_size: -

cdr3_aa: CSASASLRRNEQFF
j_call: TRBJ2-1
v_call: TRBV20-1
clone_size: -

cdr3_aa: CASSLLAGGLNEQFF
j_call: TRBJ2-1
v_call: TRBV3-1/TRBV3-2
clone_size: once

cdr3_aa: CATSDLRQDSRVFF
j_call: TRBJ1-1
v_call: TRBV24-1
clone_size: -

cdr3_aa: CSVAGQGIYYGYTF
j_call: TRBJ1-2
v_call: TRBV29-1
clone_size: -

cdr3_aa: CASSLQGLNEQFF
j_call: TRBJ2-1
v_call: TRBV7-2
clone_size: -

cdr3_aa: CATSAQAGGQYF
j_call: TRBJ2-5
v_call: TRBV24-1
clone_size: -

cdr3_aa: CATSERGRVTGYTF
j_call: TRBJ1-2
v_call: TRBV15
clone_size: -

cdr3_aa: CASSEAWGRDDQPQHF
j_call: TRBJ1-5
v_call: TRBV6-1
clone_size: once

cdr3_aa: CASSKVREGTEAFF
j_call: TRBJ1-1
v_call: TRBV21-1
clone_size: -

cdr3_aa: CASSVAPNPGGPYEQYF
j_call: TRBJ2-7
v_call: TRBV9
clone_size: -

cdr3_aa: CASSSRTGNTEAFF
j_call: TRBJ1-1
v_call: TRBV2
clone_size: -

cdr3_aa: CAIKPAGADTGELFF
j_call: TRBJ2-2
v_call: TRBV10-3
clone_size: -

cdr3_aa: CASSEGATTNYGYTF
j_call: TRBJ1-2
v_call: TRBV2
clone_size: -

cdr3_aa: CASSRDRDNYGYTF
j_call: TRBJ1-2
v_call: TRBV2
clone_size: -

cdr3_aa: CATTRESGGSRTDTQYF
j_call: TRBJ2-3
v_call: TRBV19
clone_size: few

cdr3_aa: CASSLATLSVAFF
j_call: TRBJ1-1
v_call: TRBV7-9
clone_size: -

cdr3_aa: CASSLRQGAANYGYTF
j_call: TRBJ1-2
v_call: TRBV5-6
clone_size: -

cdr3_aa: CASRDTYNSPLHF
j_call: TRBJ1-6
v_call: TRBV6-5
clone_size: -

cdr3_aa: CASSPQRFLGQGVSDTQYF
j_call: TRBJ2-3
v_call: TRBV9
clone_size: -

cdr3_aa: CASRTKAGGWYEQYF
j_call: TRBJ2-7
v_call: TRBV2
clone_size: once

cdr3_aa: CASSPLDSQGDTQYF
j_call: TRBJ2-3
v_call: TRBV18
clone_size: -

cdr3_aa: CATRFDRGSGNTIYF
j_call: TRBJ1-3
v_call: TRBV15
clone_size: -

cdr3_aa: CASRGTHPSTDTQYF
j_call: TRBJ2-3
v_call: TRBV27
clone_size: -

cdr3_aa: CASGTGGADTQYF
j_call: TRBJ2-3
v_call: TRBV6-4
clone_size: -

cdr3_aa: CASSPRSSGSANEQFF
j_call: TRBJ2-1
v_call: TRBV5-1
clone_size: -

cdr3_aa: CAWIVRGYEQYF
j_call: TRBJ2-7
v_call: TRBV30
clone_size: -

cdr3_aa: CASSDGSEFTDTQYF
j_call: TRBJ2-3
v_call: TRBV10-1
clone_size: -

cdr3_aa: CASTPFYYTDTQYF
j_call: TRBJ2-3
v_call: TRBV19
clone_size: -

cdr3_aa: CASSSGDRGDGMDF
j_call: TRBJ2-7
v_call: TRBV5-1
clone_size: -

cdr3_aa: CASSPWDSGNTIYF
j_call: TRBJ1-3
v_call: TRBV3-1/TRBV3-2
clone_size: -

cdr3_aa: CASSPGLAGSSTDTQYF
j_call: TRBJ2-3
v_call: TRBV5-1
clone_size: -

cdr3_aa: CATARDSHQETQYF
j_call: TRBJ2-5
v_call: TRBV10-2
clone_size: once

cdr3_aa: CASSAGWNQPQHF
j_call: TRBJ1-5
v_call: TRBV9
clone_size: -

cdr3_aa: CASQLLAPGYNEQFF
j_call: TRBJ2-1
v_call: TRBV25-1
clone_size: -